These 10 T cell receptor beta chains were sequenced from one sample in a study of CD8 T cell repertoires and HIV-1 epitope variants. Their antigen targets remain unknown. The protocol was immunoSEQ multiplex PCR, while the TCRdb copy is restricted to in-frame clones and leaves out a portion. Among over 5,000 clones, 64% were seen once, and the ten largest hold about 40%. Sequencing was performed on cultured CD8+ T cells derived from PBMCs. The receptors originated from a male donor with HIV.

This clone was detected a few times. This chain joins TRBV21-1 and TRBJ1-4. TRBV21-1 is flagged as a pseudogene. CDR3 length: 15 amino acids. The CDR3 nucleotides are TGTGCCAGCAGCAAAGAGAACGGAGGAAGGGAAAAACTGTTTTTT. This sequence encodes CASSKENGGREKLFF.

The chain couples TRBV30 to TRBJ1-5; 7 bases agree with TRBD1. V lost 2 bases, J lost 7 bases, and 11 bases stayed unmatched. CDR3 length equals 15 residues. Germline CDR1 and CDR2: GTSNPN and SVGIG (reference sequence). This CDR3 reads CAWSSGTAQGQPQHF. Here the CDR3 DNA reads TGTGCCTGGAGTTCTGGGACAGCCCAGGGGCAGCCCCAGCATTTT.

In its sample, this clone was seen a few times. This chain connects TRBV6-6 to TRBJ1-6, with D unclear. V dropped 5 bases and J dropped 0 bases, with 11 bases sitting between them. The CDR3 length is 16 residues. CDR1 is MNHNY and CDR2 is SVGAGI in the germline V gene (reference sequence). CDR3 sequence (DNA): TGTGCCAGCAGTCCGACAAGGAGCTCCTATAATTCACCCCTCCACTTT. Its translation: CASSPTRSSYNSPLHF.

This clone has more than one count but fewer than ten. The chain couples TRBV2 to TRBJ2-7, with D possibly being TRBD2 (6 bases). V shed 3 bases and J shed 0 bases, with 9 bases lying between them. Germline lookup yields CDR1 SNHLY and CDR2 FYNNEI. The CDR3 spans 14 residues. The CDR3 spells CASSERGYSYEQYF. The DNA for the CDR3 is TGTGCCAGCAGTGAGCGGGGATACTCCTACGAGCAGTACTTC.

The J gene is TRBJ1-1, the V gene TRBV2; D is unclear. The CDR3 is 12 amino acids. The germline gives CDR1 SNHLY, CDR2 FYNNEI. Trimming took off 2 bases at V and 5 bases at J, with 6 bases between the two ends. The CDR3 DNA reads TGTGCCAGCAGTGAATGGGGAACTGAAGCTTTCTTT. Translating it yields CASSEWGTEAFF.

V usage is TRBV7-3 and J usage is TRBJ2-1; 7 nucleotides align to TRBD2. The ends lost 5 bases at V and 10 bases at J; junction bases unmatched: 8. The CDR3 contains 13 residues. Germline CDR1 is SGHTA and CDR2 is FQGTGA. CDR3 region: CASSVSGEGEQFF. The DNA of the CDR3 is TGTGCCAGCAGCGTAAGTGGGGAGGGGGAGCAGTTCTTC. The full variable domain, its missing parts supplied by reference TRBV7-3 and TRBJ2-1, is GAGVSQTPSNKVTEKGKYVELRCDPISGHTALYWYRQSLGQGPEFLIYFQGTGAADDSGLPNDRFFAVRPEGSVSTLKIQRTERGDSAVYLCASSVSGEGEQFFGPGTRLTVL.

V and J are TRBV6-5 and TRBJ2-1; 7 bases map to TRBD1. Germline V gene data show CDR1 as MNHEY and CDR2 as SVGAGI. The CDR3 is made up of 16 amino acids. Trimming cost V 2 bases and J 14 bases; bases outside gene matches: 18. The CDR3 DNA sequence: TGTGCCAGCAGTTACCCTGGGACAGTTCCCGGGACGAGGGAGTTCTTC. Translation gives CASSYPGTVPGTREFF.

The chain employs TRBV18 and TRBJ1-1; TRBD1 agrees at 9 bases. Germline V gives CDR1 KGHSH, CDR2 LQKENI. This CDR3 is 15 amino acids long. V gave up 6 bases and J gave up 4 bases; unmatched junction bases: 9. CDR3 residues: CASSNLRDRATEAFF. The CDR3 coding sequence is TGTGCCAGCTCCAACCTTCGGGACAGGGCCACTGAAGCTTTCTTT.

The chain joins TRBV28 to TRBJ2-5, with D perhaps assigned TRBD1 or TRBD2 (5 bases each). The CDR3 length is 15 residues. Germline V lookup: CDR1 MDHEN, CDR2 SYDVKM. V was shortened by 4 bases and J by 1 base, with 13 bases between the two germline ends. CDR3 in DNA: TGTGCCAGCAGTTCGAGGGGCTCATCCCAAGAGACCCAGTACTTC. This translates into CASSSRGSSQETQYF.

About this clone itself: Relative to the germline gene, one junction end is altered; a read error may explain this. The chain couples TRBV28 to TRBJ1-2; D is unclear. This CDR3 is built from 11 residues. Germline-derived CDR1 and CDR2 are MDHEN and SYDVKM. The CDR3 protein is CASGQNYGHTF. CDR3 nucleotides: TGTGCCAGCGGGCAGAACTATGGCCACACCTTC.